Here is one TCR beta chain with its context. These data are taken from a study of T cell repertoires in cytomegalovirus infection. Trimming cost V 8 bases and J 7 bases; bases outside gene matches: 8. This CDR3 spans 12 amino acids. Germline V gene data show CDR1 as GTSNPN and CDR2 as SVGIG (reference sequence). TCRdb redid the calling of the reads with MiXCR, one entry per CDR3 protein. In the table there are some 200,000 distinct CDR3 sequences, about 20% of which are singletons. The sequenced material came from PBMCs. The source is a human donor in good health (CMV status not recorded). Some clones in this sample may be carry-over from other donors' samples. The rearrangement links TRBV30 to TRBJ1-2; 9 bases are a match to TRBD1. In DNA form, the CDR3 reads TGTGCCAGGACAGGGGAGGTCTCTGGCTACACCTTC. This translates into CARTGEVSGYTF. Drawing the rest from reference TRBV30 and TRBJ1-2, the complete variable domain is SQTIHQWPATLVQPVGSPLSLECTVEGTSNPNLYWYRQAAGRGLQLLFYSVGIGQISSEVPQNLSASRPQDRQFILSSKKLLLSDSGFYLCARTGEVSGYTFGSGTRLTVV.